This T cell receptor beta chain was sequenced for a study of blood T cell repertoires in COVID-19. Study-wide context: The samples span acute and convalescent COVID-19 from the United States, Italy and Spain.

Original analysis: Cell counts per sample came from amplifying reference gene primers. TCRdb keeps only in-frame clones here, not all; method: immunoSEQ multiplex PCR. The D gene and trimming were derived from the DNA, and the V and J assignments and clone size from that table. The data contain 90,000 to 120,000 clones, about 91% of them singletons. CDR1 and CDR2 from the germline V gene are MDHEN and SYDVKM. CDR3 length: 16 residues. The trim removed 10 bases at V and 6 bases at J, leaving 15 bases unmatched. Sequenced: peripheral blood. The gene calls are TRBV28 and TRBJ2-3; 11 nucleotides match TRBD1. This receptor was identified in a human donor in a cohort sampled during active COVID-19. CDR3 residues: CANSQARGQGDDTQYF. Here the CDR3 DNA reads TGTGCCAACTCCCAAGCCCGGGGACAGGGGGACGATACGCAGTATTTT.